The 32 T cell receptor beta chains below come from one sample, sequenced in a study of technical replicates of blood from several donors. Profiling relied on immunoSEQ multiplex PCR, and the TCRdb table lists in-frame clones only, not all of them. The top ten hold roughly 0.25% of the sample, which has tens of thousands of clones, 95% to 98% seen once. Sample: T cells isolated from PBMCs. The receptors were sampled from a human donor in good health.

The genes are TRBV7-9 and TRBJ2-3; weak D call: TRBD2 (5 bases). The V and J ends lost 5 bases and 8 bases respectively, with 11 bases between them. This CDR3 spans 12 amino acids. Per the germline V gene, CDR1 is SEHNR and CDR2 is FQNEAQ (reference sequence). CDR3 protein: CASSARGVTQYF. Written as DNA, the CDR3 is TGTGCCAGCAGCGCTCGGGGAGTTACGCAGTATTTT.

This chain's CDR3 is CASTYLTGVHEQYF. For the CDR3, the DNA is TGTGCCAGCACCTACCTGACTGGCGTCCACGAGCAGTACTTC. J is TRBJ2-7 and V is TRBV28; D gene ambiguous. Germline V gene lookup returns CDR1 MDHEN and CDR2 SYDVKM. This CDR3 is built from 14 residues. The V and J ends lost 7 bases and 5 bases respectively, with 18 bases between them. Drawing the rest from reference TRBV28 and TRBJ2-7, the complete variable domain is DVKVTQSSRYLVKRTGEKVFLECVQDMDHENMFWYRQDPGLGLRLIYFSYDVKMKEKGDIPEGYSVSREKKERFSLILESASTNQTSMYLCASTYLTGVHEQYFGPGTRLTVT.

This chain links TRBV7-2 with TRBJ2-2; no clear D. V lost 2 bases, J lost 7 bases, and 2 bases lay in between. The CDR3 extends over 11 amino acids. Germline CDR1 reads SGHTA; CDR2 reads FQGNSA. CDR3 protein: CASSLLGELFF. In nucleotides, the CDR3 is TGTGCCAGCAGCTTACTCGGGGAGCTGTTTTTT.

This clone came up once. The genes are TRBV10-3 and TRBJ2-2; no firm D call. The CDR3 sequence is 11 residues long. The germline CDR1 and CDR2 sequences are ENHRY and SYGVKD. V lost 10 bases to trimming and J lost 5 bases, with 8 bases between them. As DNA, the CDR3 is TGTGCCACCGAGGAAACCGGGGAGCTGTTTTTT. Its protein product is CATEETGELFF.

The chain is built from TRBV28 and TRBJ2-2, with D perhaps TRBD1 (8 bases). The CDR3 length is 14 residues. V was cut by 6 bases and J by 7 bases, with 15 bases left in between. Germline CDR1 MDHEN, CDR2 SYDVKM. The CDR3 region is CASRIQGEGGELFF. The CDR3 region has the DNA TGTGCCAGCAGAATACAGGGGGAGGGCGGGGAGCTGTTTTTT.

This sequence joins TRBV30 and TRBJ2-5, with TRBD1 as a possible D gene (6 bases). The CDR3 sequence is 14 residues long. Germline assignment: CDR1 GTSNPN and CDR2 SVGIG (reference sequence). The V gene lost 7 bases and the J gene lost 5 bases, with 20 bases spanning the gap. The CDR3 DNA is TGTGCCTTTGAAGGGGGTGAGATCGGGGAGACCCAGTACTTC. Translation: CAFEGGEIGETQYF.

The chain has TRBV7-2 and TRBJ2-7; possible D gene TRBD2, 6 bases. V dropped 2 bases and J dropped 3 bases, with 8 bases sitting between them. The CDR3 length is 13 residues. CDR1 and CDR2 from the germline V gene are SGHTA and FQGNSA. CDR3 sequence (DNA): TGTGCCAGCAGCTTACAGCGGGTCTACGAGCAGTACTTC. Its protein product is CASSLQRVYEQYF.

This chain connects TRBV9 to TRBJ2-7, with D hard to call. This CDR3 comprises 13 residues. The V end was cut by 0 bases, the J end by 0 bases, with 4 bases between. Per germline, CDR1 SGDLS and CDR2 YYNGEE. The CDR3 DNA follows: TGTGCCAGCAGCGTAGGCGGCTCCTACGAGCAGTACTTC. Protein: CASSVGGSYEQYF.

The chain carries TRBV6-6 and TRBJ1-1; 8 nucleotides agree with TRBD1. Germline CDR1 reads MNHNY; CDR2 reads SVGAGI (reference sequence). The CDR3 has 13 amino acids. Trimming cost V 7 bases and J 4 bases; bases outside gene matches: 5. For the CDR3, the DNA is TGTGCCAGCACTAGACAGGGGATCACTGAAGCTTTCTTT. Translating it yields CASTRQGITEAFF.

The chain employs TRBV4-2 and TRBJ1-5, with D unclear. CDR3 length: 12 residues. Germline CDR1 and CDR2: LGHNA and YNFKEQ. V gave up 2 bases and J gave up 5 bases, with 4 bases separating them. The CDR3 protein is CASSQPDQPQHF. In DNA form, the CDR3 reads TGTGCCAGCAGCCAACCCGATCAGCCCCAGCATTTT.

The rearrangement joins TRBV30 to TRBJ2-7; TRBD1 is a possible D gene (5 bases). Looked up from germline, CDR1 is GTSNPN and CDR2 is SVGIG (reference sequence). The length of the CDR3 is 11 residues. The V end was cut by 3 bases, the J end by 3 bases, with 6 bases between. CDR3 sequence: CAWRDNYEQYF. CDR3 nucleotide sequence: TGTGCCTGGAGGGACAACTACGAGCAGTACTTC.

The chain carries TRBV2 and TRBJ2-7; TRBD1 matches 8 bases. The CDR3 runs to 11 residues. Germline V gene sequence: CDR1 SNHLY, CDR2 FYNNEI. Trimming at V came to 7 bases and at J to 13 bases, leaving 9 bases not matched to a gene. The CDR3 sequence: CASMLGGQEYF. The CDR3 DNA is TGTGCCAGCATGCTAGGGGGACAGGAATACTTC.

The V gene is TRBV2, the J gene TRBJ2-5; TRBD1 agrees at 7 bases. Germline CDR1 SNHLY, CDR2 FYNNEI. V lost 11 bases to trimming and J lost 2 bases; unmatched junction nucleotides: 2. The length of the CDR3 is 11 residues. The CDR3 DNA follows: TGTGCCGTGGGACAGCAAGAGACCCAGTACTTC. Amino acid sequence: CAVGQQETQYF.

This clone was picked up one time. The CDR3 DNA reads TGTGCCAGTAGTATGAACAGGGTAAGCTCCTACGAGCAGTACTTC. This sequence encodes CASSMNRVSSYEQYF. The chain combines TRBV19 with TRBJ2-7; tentatively, D is TRBD1 (6 bases). Per germline, CDR1 LNHDA and CDR2 SQIVND (reference sequence). This CDR3 spans 15 amino acids. V shed 3 bases and J shed 0 bases, with 12 bases lying between them.

J is TRBJ2-1 and V is TRBV15; D unresolved. Trimming removed 1 base from V and 6 bases from J, with 10 bases in between. The CDR3 consists of 14 residues. Germline-derived CDR1 and CDR2 are LNHNV and YYDKDF (reference sequence). CDR3 DNA sequence: TGTGCCACCAGCAGAGCTGTCCTAGTCAATGAGCAGTTCTTC. Residues: CATSRAVLVNEQFF.

The rearrangement uses TRBV19 and TRBJ2-3, with D possibly matching TRBD2 (6 bases). This CDR3 contains 15 residues. Germline V CDR1 and CDR2: LNHDA, SQIVND (reference sequence). The ends were cut back, 2 bases at V and 4 bases at J, with 13 bases in the middle. The chain's CDR3 is CASSIRRALADTQYF. CDR3 nucleotides: TGTGCCAGTAGTATAAGGAGGGCCCTCGCAGATACGCAGTATTTT.

The rearrangement joins TRBV2 to TRBJ1-1, with 10 bases matching TRBD1. This CDR3 spans 14 amino acids. J gave up 5 bases and V 8 bases, and 8 bases lay outside the gene matches. Germline CDR1 SNHLY, CDR2 FYNNEI. Here the CDR3 reads CASFDRGRRTEAFF. Written as DNA, the CDR3 is TGTGCCAGCTTTGACAGGGGGCGGCGAACTGAAGCTTTCTTT.

The chain combines TRBV2 with TRBJ1-1; tentatively, D is TRBD1 (6 bases). Per the germline V gene, CDR1 is SNHLY and CDR2 is FYNNEI. Trimming shortened V by 9 bases and J by 1 base, and 12 bases separated the two germline ends. CDR3 length: 13 amino acids. The CDR3 coding sequence is TGTGCCAGTCACAGGGTGAGGAACACTGAAGCTTTCTTT. Protein sequence: CASHRVRNTEAFF.

This chain links TRBV10-3 with TRBJ2-2; weak D call: TRBD2 (6 bases). CDR3 length: 15 residues. The V end lost 3 bases, the J end lost 0 bases, and 8 bases lay between the germline ends. Germline values: CDR1 ENHRY, CDR2 SYGVKD. The CDR3 is CAISELATNTGELFF. The CDR3 nucleotides are TGTGCCATCAGTGAACTAGCCACGAACACCGGGGAGCTGTTTTTT.

This clone was seen just once. The chain joins TRBV5-1 to TRBJ2-2; TRBD2 agrees at 9 bases. Germline CDR1 reads SGHRS; CDR2 reads YFSETQ. This CDR3 has 15 residues. V was clipped by 4 bases and J by 7 bases; unmatched bases: 8. DNA of the CDR3: TGCGCCAGCAGCCGGGAGGGACTAGCAAACGGGGAGCTGTTTTTT. Protein: CASSREGLANGELFF.

Only one count was recorded for this clone. The rearrangement uses TRBV4-1 and TRBJ2-7, with 7 bases identical to TRBD2. J gave up 7 bases and V 4 bases, and 10 bases lay outside the gene matches. Germline values: CDR1 MGHRA, CDR2 YSYEKL. The CDR3 sequence is 14 residues long. CDR3 region: CASSRSGGRREQYF. The CDR3 nucleotides are TGCGCCAGCAGCCGGAGTGGCGGGAGACGTGAGCAGTACTTC.

This chain links TRBV6-1 with TRBJ2-2; 9 nucleotides agree with TRBD1. V trimming: 3 bases; J trimming: 3 bases; junction bases outside the gene matches: 5. Per germline, CDR1 MNHNS and CDR2 SASEGT. This CDR3 has 16 amino acids. The CDR3 DNA reads TGTGCCAGCAGTGAGGGGGGACAGGGATACACCGGGGAGCTGTTTTTT. It is translated as CASSEGGQGYTGELFF.

The V gene is TRBV25-1, the J gene TRBJ2-5; 8 bases are a match to TRBD1. Per germline, CDR1 MGHDK and CDR2 SYGVNS. The CDR3 covers 15 residues. The junction had 7 bases not matched to a gene; V was cut back by 3 bases and J by 4 bases. CDR3 nucleotide sequence: TGTGCCAGCAGTGATCCCCGGGACAGGCCAGAGACCCAGTACTTC. The encoded protein is CASSDPRDRPETQYF. Looking up the rest from reference TRBV25-1 and TRBJ2-5 gives the full variable domain: EADIYQTPRYLVIGTGKKITLECSQTMGHDKMYWYQQDPGMELHLIHYSYGVNSTEKGDLSSESTVSRIRTEHFPLTLESARPSHTSQYLCASSDPRDRPETQYFGPGTRLLVL.

The rearrangement links TRBV11-2 to TRBJ2-1; D is perhaps TRBD1 (5 bases). Trimming cost V 5 bases and J 9 bases, with 23 bases left between them. This CDR3 is 16 amino acids long. Germline CDR1 reads SGHAT; CDR2 reads FQNNGV. Here the CDR3 DNA reads TGTGCCAGCAGCCCTACTAACCCCCAGGGAACGAGTGAGCAGTTCTTC. It is translated as CASSPTNPQGTSEQFF.

The sample holds one count of this clone. The J gene is TRBJ2-7, the V gene TRBV7-9, with a weak D call TRBD2 (6 bases). Germline loops: CDR1 SEHNR, CDR2 FQNEAQ (reference sequence). V was pared by 5 bases and J by 6 bases, with 17 bases between. The CDR3 is made up of 14 amino acids. The CDR3 region is CASSRDPGLGEQYF. CDR3 DNA sequence: TGTGCCAGCAGCCGCGACCCGGGACTTGGCGAGCAGTACTTC.

J is TRBJ2-1 and V is TRBV11-2, with 12 bases aligning to TRBD2. CDR1 SGHAT and CDR2 FQNNGV come from the germline V gene. The CDR3 covers 18 residues. J was trimmed by 0 bases and V by 5 bases; bases with no gene match: 8. CDR3 nucleotide sequence: TGTGCCAGCAGCGGCTCGACTAGCGGGAGATTCTCCTACAATGAGCAGTTCTTC. Translation: CASSGSTSGRFSYNEQFF.

This clone was seen just once. The chain links TRBV6-5 to TRBJ2-1; 14 bases agree with TRBD2. Germline loops: CDR1 MNHEY, CDR2 SVGAGI. This CDR3 has 15 amino acids. V trimming: 5 bases; J trimming: 6 bases; junction bases outside the gene matches: 3. For the CDR3, the DNA is TGTGCCAGCAGTCCGGGACTAGCGGGAGTCAATGAGCAGTTCTTC. Its translation: CASSPGLAGVNEQFF.

The rearrangement uses TRBV10-3 and TRBJ1-1, with TRBD1 matching over 11 bases. In germline, CDR1 is ENHRY, CDR2 SYGVKD. Germline trimming cut 6 bases from V and 11 bases from J; bases unmatched to any gene: 11. The CDR3 sequence is 14 residues long. The CDR3 region is CAIRDRGQPSKAFF. The CDR3 region has the DNA TGTGCCATCAGGGACAGGGGGCAGCCCTCCAAGGCTTTCTTT.

The chain is built from TRBV28 and TRBJ2-7, with TRBD1 as a possible D gene (6 bases). CDR3 size: 13 residues. Trimming removed 2 bases at V and 4 bases at J, with 9 bases between. CDR1 and CDR2 from the germline V gene are MDHEN and SYDVKM. DNA of the CDR3: TGTGCCAGCAGTTTACTTGACAGGTACGAGCAGTACTTC. This codes for CASSLLDRYEQYF.

The V gene is TRBV2, the J gene TRBJ2-2; TRBD2 matches 14 bases. V gave up 7 bases and J gave up 4 bases; unmatched junction bases: 2. The CDR3 runs 15 residues. Per the germline V gene, CDR1 is SNHLY and CDR2 is FYNNEI. CDR3 DNA: TGTGCCAGCAACGGACTAGCGGGAGGCACCGGGGAGCTGTTTTTT. Translation: CASNGLAGGTGELFF.

The rearrangement links TRBV6-5 to TRBJ1-2; D is possibly TRBD1 (5 bases). Trimming stripped 5 bases from V and 4 bases from J, with 11 bases between. Looked up from germline, CDR1 is MNHEY and CDR2 is SVGAGI. CDR3 length: 13 residues. CDR3 DNA: TGTGCCAGCAGTACCGGGACTGCCTATGGCTACACCTTC. The encoded protein is CASSTGTAYGYTF.

This CDR3 is CASSQGGGDQPQHF. DNA for the CDR3: TGTGCCAGCAGCCAAGGTGGGGGGGATCAGCCCCAGCATTTT. The J gene is TRBJ1-5, the V gene TRBV4-2; tentatively, D is TRBD1 (5 bases). Trimming shortened V by 1 base and J by 5 bases, and 9 bases separated the two germline ends. The CDR3 spans 14 residues. Germline CDR1 LGHNA, CDR2 YNFKEQ.